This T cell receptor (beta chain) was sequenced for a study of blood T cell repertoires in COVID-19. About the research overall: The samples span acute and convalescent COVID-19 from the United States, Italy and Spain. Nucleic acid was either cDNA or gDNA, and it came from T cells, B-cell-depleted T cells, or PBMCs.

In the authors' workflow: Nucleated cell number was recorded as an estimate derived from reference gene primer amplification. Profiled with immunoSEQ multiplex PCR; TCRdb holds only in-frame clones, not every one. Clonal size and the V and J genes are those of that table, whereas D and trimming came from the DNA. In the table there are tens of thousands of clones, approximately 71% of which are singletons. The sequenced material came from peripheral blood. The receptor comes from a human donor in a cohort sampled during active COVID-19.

CDR3 protein: CSVEDRSLYEQYF. The CDR3, as DNA: TGCAGCGTTGAAGATCGTAGTCTCTACGAGCAGTACTTC. V gene TRBV29-1 combines with J gene TRBJ2-7; unclear D gene. CDR3 length equals 13 residues. Germline CDR1 reads SQVTM; CDR2 reads ANQGSEA. V was trimmed by 0 bases and J by 3 bases, leaving 9 bases between them.